The rows below give T cell receptor beta chains drawn from one sample of a study of shared clonotypes between healthy human individuals. TCRdb's copy holds only in-frame clones and misses some; the assay was immunoSEQ multiplex PCR. The sample lists about 870,000 clones; 92% were seen once. Sequenced sample: naive CD8+ T cells sorted from blood. The receptors were gathered from a man under 40 in good health. Each CDR3 is given with its conserved first and last residue. A D gene is named only where the DNA matches it firmly. The listing skips clone size in some rows; elsewhere it reads once, few, many or a size class.

length: 16; D: .; J: TRBJ1-3; size: once; V: TRBV9; CDR3: CASSVSSTGSGNTIYF; DNA: TGTGCCAGCAGCGTATCTTCCACGGGCTCTGGAAACACCATATATTTT
length: 15; D: TRBD2; J: TRBJ2-5; size: .; V: TRBV30; CDR3: CAWSPGLAGEETQYF; DNA: TGTGCCTGGTCCCCTGGGCTAGCGGGTGAGGAGACCCAGTACTTC
length: 14; D: .; J: TRBJ2-7; size: .; V: TRBV7-9; CDR3: CASSFPGDFYEQYF; DNA: TGTGCCAGCAGCTTCCCGGGCGATTTCTACGAGCAGTACTTC
length: 15; D: .; J: TRBJ2-2; size: .; V: TRBV14; CDR3: CASSQDHPATGELFF; DNA: TGTGCCAGCAGCCAAGACCATCCAGCAACCGGGGAGCTGTTTTTT
length: 11; D: .; J: TRBJ1-1; size: few; V: TRBV13; CDR3: CASSLHPRAFF; DNA: TGTGCCAGCAGCTTACACCCGAGAGCTTTCTTT
length: 15; D: .; J: TRBJ2-1; size: .; V: TRBV27; CDR3: CASSTIPPGRGEQFF; DNA: TGTGCCAGCAGTACTATTCCTCCGGGTCGGGGTGAGCAGTTCTTC
length: 13; D: .; J: TRBJ1-1; size: .; V: TRBV27; CDR3: CASSHLGSTEAFF; DNA: TGTGCCAGCAGCCATCTGGGGAGCACTGAAGCTTTCTTT
length: 14; D: TRBD2; J: TRBJ2-7; size: .; V: TRBV2; CDR3: CASSTSGGTYEQYF; DNA: TGTGCCAGCAGTACTAGCGGGGGGACCTACGAGCAGTACTTC
length: 20; D: TRBD1; J: TRBJ2-6; size: .; V: TRBV2; CDR3: CASIRMLPGQGVAGANVLTF; DNA: TGTGCCAGCATCCGAATGCTGCCGGGACAGGGGGTGGCTGGGGCCAACGTCCTGACTTTC
length: 12; D: .; J: TRBJ1-2; size: .; V: TRBV5-1; CDR3: CASSFRTDGYTF; DNA: TGCGCCAGCAGCTTTCGGACTGATGGCTACACCTTC
length: 14; D: TRBD2; J: TRBJ2-1; size: .; V: TRBV29-1; CDR3: CSVEVYGRNNEQFF; DNA: TGCAGCGTTGAAGTTTACGGGAGGAACAATGAGCAGTTCTTC